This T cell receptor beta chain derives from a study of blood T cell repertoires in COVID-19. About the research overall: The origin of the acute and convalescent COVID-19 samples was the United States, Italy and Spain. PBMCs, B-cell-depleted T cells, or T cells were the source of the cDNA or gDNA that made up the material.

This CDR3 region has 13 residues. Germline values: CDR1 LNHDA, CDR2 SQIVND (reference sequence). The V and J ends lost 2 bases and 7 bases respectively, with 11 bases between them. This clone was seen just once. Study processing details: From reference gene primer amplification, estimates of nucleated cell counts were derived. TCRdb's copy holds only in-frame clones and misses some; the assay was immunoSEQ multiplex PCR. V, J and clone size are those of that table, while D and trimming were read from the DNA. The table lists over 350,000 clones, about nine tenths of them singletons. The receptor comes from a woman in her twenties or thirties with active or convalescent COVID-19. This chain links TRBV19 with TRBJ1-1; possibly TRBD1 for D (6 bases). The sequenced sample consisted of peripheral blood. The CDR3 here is CASSILGGVEAFF. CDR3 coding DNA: TGTGCCAGTAGTATACTTGGGGGCGTTGAAGCTTTCTTT.